These 5 T cell receptor beta chains came from one sample sequenced in a study of identical twins. TCRdb fed the 5' RACE reads into MiXCR, producing one record per CDR3 protein. The sample carries about 890,000 distinct CDR3 sequences, approximately 13% recorded once. These data are also associated with another study on yellow fever vaccine responses in identical twins.

Material: PBMCs. The receptors derive from a woman aged 18 to 35 in good health.

The J gene is TRBJ1-5, the V gene TRBV20-1, with a tentative D call TRBD1 (6 bases). With 0 bases removed from V and 2 bases from J, the gap between germline ends came to 11 bases. The germline V gene encodes CDR1 DFQATT and CDR2 SNEGSKA (reference sequence). The CDR3 runs to 15 residues. The CDR3 DNA reads TGCAGTGCTAGAGATTCTCCAGGGGGCAATCAGCCCCAGCATTTT. This codes for CSARDSPGGNQPQHF.

V gene TRBV7-9 combines with J gene TRBJ2-4, with a possible D match to TRBD1 (5 bases). V was cut by 7 bases and J by 8 bases, with 18 bases left in between. There are 14 residues in the CDR3. Germline V gene sequence: CDR1 SEHNR, CDR2 FQNEAQ (reference sequence). CDR3 in DNA: TGTGCCAGCAACGATGGGGCCGGTGAGGACATTCAGTACTTC. Translation gives CASNDGAGEDIQYF.

The genes are TRBV6-1 and TRBJ2-3; 9 nucleotides agree with TRBD2. Germline values: CDR1 MNHNS, CDR2 SASEGT. After removal of 8 bases from V and 3 bases from J, the junction contained 6 bases not matched to a gene. The CDR3 contains 14 residues. DNA of the CDR3: TGTGCCAGCCGGTCTAGCGGGAATACAGATACGCAGTATTTT. It translates to CASRSSGNTDTQYF.

This clonotype has more than one count but fewer than ten. V usage is TRBV20-1 and J usage is TRBJ2-1; 7 positions match TRBD2. The CDR3 is 13 residues long. CDR1 and CDR2 from the germline V gene are DFQATT and SNEGSKA (reference sequence). J lost 7 bases, V lost 0 bases, and 3 bases had no gene match. CDR3 nucleotide sequence: TGCAGTGCTAGAGATCGAGCGGGGAATGAGCAGTTCTTC. This encodes CSARDRAGNEQFF.

This chain links TRBV6-5 with TRBJ1-1, with D perhaps matching TRBD1 (5 bases). This CDR3 contains 17 residues. Germline CDR1 and CDR2: MNHEY and SVGAGI. Trimming cost V 2 bases and J 5 bases, with 21 bases left between them. The CDR3 DNA is TGTGCCAGCAGTTACACACTCTATATGAAGGGGATGACTGAAGCTTTCTTT. Protein sequence: CASSYTLYMKGMTEAFF.